Below, 25 T cell receptor beta chains from the same sample are listed, as sequenced in a study of T cell repertoires in cytomegalovirus infection. Their cognate antigens are unknown. TCRdb fed the reads into MiXCR, producing one record per CDR3 protein. Seen here are about 360,000 distinct CDR3 sequences, approximately 30% observed once, and the top ten hold approximately 15%. Specimen: cultured PBMCs, collected from culture after CMV antigen stimulation. The receptors were gathered from a human donor in good health (CMV status not recorded). Some clones in this sample may be carry-over from other donors' samples.

This chain joins TRBV19 and TRBJ2-5; the D gene could be TRBD1 or TRBD2 (5 bases each). This CDR3 comprises 17 residues. The V gene's germline CDR1 is LNHDA and CDR2 SQIVND (reference sequence). Trimming shortened V by 3 bases and J by 1 base, and 18 bases separated the two germline ends. The CDR3 region is CASSIWGPPGSQETQYF. CDR3 DNA: TGTGCCAGTAGTATTTGGGGACCCCCGGGCAGCCAAGAGACCCAGTACTTC. The variable domain in full, with the rest retrieved from reference TRBV19 and TRBJ2-5, is DGGITQSPKYLFRKEGQNVTLSCEQNLNHDAMYWYRQDPGQGLRLIYYSQIVNDFQKGDIAEGYSVSREKKESFPLTVTSAQKNPTAFYLCASSIWGPPGSQETQYFGPGTRLLVL.

The table lists this clonotype with a few counts. The rearrangement links TRBV7-2 to TRBJ2-3; no clear D gene. With 2 bases removed from V and 8 bases from J, the gap between germline ends came to 14 bases. The CDR3 runs 14 residues. CDR1 and CDR2 from the germline V gene are SGHTA and FQGNSA. CDR3: CASSLLVSPPTQYF. The CDR3 coding sequence is TGTGCCAGCAGCTTACTCGTTAGCCCACCTACGCAGTATTTT.

The chain employs TRBV2 and TRBJ2-7; TRBD2 is a possible D gene (7 bases). CDR1 and CDR2 (germline): SNHLY, FYNNEI. The CDR3 is 14 amino acids. The germline V and J ends were trimmed by 2 bases and 5 bases, with 13 bases remaining between them. The CDR3 sequence is CASSESRGGHEQYF. The CDR3 DNA is TGTGCCAGCAGTGAAAGCAGGGGAGGGCACGAGCAGTACTTC.

This clonotype showed up many times. The V gene is TRBV7-2, the J gene TRBJ1-6; TRBD1 matches at 7 bases. This CDR3 is built from 14 residues. With 4 bases clipped from V and 7 bases from J, the junction kept 4 bases outside the gene matches. The germline V gene encodes CDR1 SGHTA and CDR2 FQGNSA. The DNA for the CDR3 is TGTGCCAGCAGCTCCGGGACAGTCAATTCACCCCTCCACTTT. It yields the protein CASSSGTVNSPLHF. Looking up the rest from reference TRBV7-2 and TRBJ1-6 gives the full variable domain: GAGVSQSPSNKVTEKGKDVELRCDPISGHTALYWYRQSLGQGLEFLIYFQGNSAPDKSGLPSDRFSAERTGGSVSTLTIQRTQQEDSAVYLCASSSGTVNSPLHFGNGTRLTVT.

In this sample, this clonotype turned up a few times. V is TRBV7-2 and J is TRBJ1-1, with a possible D match to TRBD1 (5 bases). V gave up 6 bases and J gave up 1 base, with 9 bases separating them. CDR1 is SGHTA, CDR2 FQGNSA, per germline. The CDR3 covers 13 residues. CDR3 DNA sequence: TGTGCCAGCAGTTGGACACGGAACACTGAAGCTTTCTTT. Protein product: CASSWTRNTEAFF.

This clonotype was picked up a small number of times. V and J are TRBV29-1 and TRBJ1-4, with a tentative D call TRBD1 (5 bases). Trimming cost V 6 bases and J 3 bases, with 8 bases left between them. Germline V lookup: CDR1 SQVTM, CDR2 ANQGSEA. The CDR3 is 12 amino acids. CDR3: CSVAGPNEKLFF. The CDR3 nucleotides read TGCAGCGTGGCGGGACCTAATGAAAAACTGTTTTTT.

This clonotype was detected ten times or more. Germline and junction disagree at one end, which may indicate a read error. The J gene is TRBJ2-1, the V gene TRBV7-9; D is unclear. From germline, CDR1 is SEHNR and CDR2 FQNEAQ (reference sequence). The CDR3 runs to 11 residues. The CDR3 protein is CASSLDGEQFF. CDR3 nucleotides: TGTGCCAGCAGTTTAGACGGTGAGCAGTTCTTC.

With regard to this clonotype: Given a much more abundant clone one base away, this may be a read error. The chain is built from TRBV3-1 and TRBJ1-1; no firm D call. Germline values: CDR1 LGHDT, CDR2 YNNKEL (reference sequence). Trimming took 0 bases from V and 6 from J, leaving 11 bases between them. This CDR3 region has 14 residues. CDR3 sequence: CASSQDRYLPEAFF. The CDR3 DNA sequence: TGTGCCAGCAGCCAAGACAGGTACCTGCCTGAAGCTTTCTTT. The full variable domain, its missing parts supplied by reference TRBV3-1 and TRBJ1-1, is DTAVSQTPKYLVTQMGNDKSIKCEQNLGHDTMYWYKQDSKKFLKIMFSYNNKELIINETVPNRFSPKSPDKAHLNLHINSLELGDSAVYFCASSQDRYLPEAFFGQGTRLTVV.

This chain connects TRBV6-1 to TRBJ1-4, with D hard to call. Germline-derived CDR1 and CDR2 are MNHNS and SASEGT. The CDR3 covers 16 residues. V gave up 7 bases and J gave up 5 bases, with 20 bases separating them. The chain's CDR3 is CASTPKGGSFNEKLFF. The CDR3 bases are TGTGCCAGCACCCCTAAGGGCGGCAGCTTCAATGAAAAACTGTTTTTT.

This clonotype has just a few counts. The chain links TRBV19 to TRBJ2-1; the match to TRBD2 covers 9 bases. Germline loops: CDR1 LNHDA, CDR2 SQIVND (reference sequence). CDR3 length: 16 residues. Trimming at V came to 5 bases and at J to 4 bases, leaving 9 bases not matched to a gene. In nucleotides, the CDR3 is TGTGCCAGTAGTTCTTTGACTAGCGGAATTTACAATGAGCAGTTCTTC. Translating gives CASSSLTSGIYNEQFF.

The rearrangement uses TRBV4-1 and TRBJ2-3; 7 positions agree with TRBD2. In germline, CDR1 is MGHRA, CDR2 YSYEKL. CDR3 size: 16 residues. The V segment lost 0 bases and the J segment 2 bases; nucleotides outside the gene matches: 5. CDR3 nucleotide sequence: TGCGCCAGCAGCCAAGAGGGGCGGGAGAACACAGATACGCAGTATTTT. Protein: CASSQEGRENTDTQYF.

This clonotype showed up just a few times. This chain connects TRBV7-8 to TRBJ2-1, with D perhaps TRBD1 or TRBD2 (5 bases each). The germline V gene encodes CDR1 SGHVS and CDR2 FQNEAQ. Trimming took off 5 bases at V and 0 bases at J, with 14 bases between the two ends. There are 16 residues in the CDR3. The CDR3 DNA is TGTGCCAGCAGCGTCCGGGACCCATTCTCCTACAATGAGCAGTTCTTC. Residues: CASSVRDPFSYNEQFF.

This clonotype was detected ten times or more. The chain recombines TRBV10-3 with TRBJ1-2; possibly TRBD1 for D (6 bases). Germline assignment: CDR1 ENHRY and CDR2 SYGVKD. This CDR3 has 12 amino acids. V was trimmed by 2 bases and J by 8 bases, leaving 9 bases between them. The CDR3 DNA is TGTGCCATCAGTGAGCCCGACAGGGGCTACACCTTC. It codes for CAISEPDRGYTF.

The chain joins TRBV7-2 to TRBJ2-3, with TRBD2 matching 9 bases. The CDR3 has 17 amino acids. V was clipped by 2 bases and J by 2 bases; unmatched bases: 8. Germline CDR1 is SGHTA and CDR2 is FQGNSA. The CDR3 nucleotides read TGTGCCAGCAGCTTATGGGTAGCGGGAGTGTTCACAGATACGCAGTATTTT. It translates to CASSLWVAGVFTDTQYF.

This sequence joins TRBV6-6 and TRBJ2-7; the match to TRBD1 covers 9 bases. The CDR3 totals 18 residues. V lost 2 bases to trimming and J lost 3 bases; unmatched junction nucleotides: 14. The germline V gene has CDR1 MNHNY and CDR2 SVGAGI (reference sequence). The CDR3 spells CASSYRKTGTGLGYEQYF. DNA for the CDR3: TGTGCCAGCAGTTACAGGAAGACAGGGACAGGGCTCGGCTACGAGCAGTACTTC.

Ten or more counts support this clonotype. The V call is TRBV7-2, the J call TRBJ2-1; 8 positions match TRBD2. Trimming cost V 4 bases and J 0 bases; bases outside gene matches: 5. The germline V gene encodes CDR1 SGHTA and CDR2 FQGNSA. The length of the CDR3 is 16 residues. The chain's CDR3 is CASSSISGASYNEQFF. CDR3 in DNA: TGTGCCAGCAGCTCCATTAGCGGGGCCTCCTACAATGAGCAGTTCTTC.

Many counts were recorded for this clonotype. The rearrangement joins TRBV7-2 to TRBJ1-2, with 11 bases aligning to TRBD1. CDR1 and CDR2 from the germline V gene are SGHTA and FQGNSA. The CDR3 sequence is 14 residues long. Losses at the gene ends were 4 bases for V and 7 bases for J; bases not matched to a gene: 5. In DNA form, the CDR3 reads TGTGCCAGCAGCTCGGACAGGGGGCGCGGTGGCTACACCTTC. Its protein product is CASSSDRGRGGYTF.

V and J are TRBV7-6 and TRBJ2-1; 13 bases fit TRBD2. Germline CDR1 reads SGHVS; CDR2 reads FNYEAQ. This CDR3 region has 16 residues. Losses at the gene ends were 5 bases for V and 8 bases for J; bases not matched to a gene: 9. CDR3 DNA: TGTGCCAGCAGCCGGACTAGCGGGAGCCTTCACGATGAGCAGTTCTTC. Translating gives CASSRTSGSLHDEQFF.

This clonotype was counted between two and nine times. This chain joins TRBV30 and TRBJ2-3, with D unresolved. V shed 2 bases and J shed 0 bases, with 9 bases lying between them. The germline CDR1 and CDR2 sequences are GTSNPN and SVGIG (reference sequence). The CDR3 spans 14 residues. The CDR3 sequence: CAWSRSVSTDTQYF. The DNA of the CDR3 is TGTGCCTGGAGTCGGAGCGTAAGCACAGATACGCAGTATTTT.

This clonotype was seen only a few times. The chain carries TRBV6-5 and TRBJ2-1, with a possible D match to TRBD2 (5 bases). Germline CDR1 reads MNHEY; CDR2 reads SVGAGI. Trimming left V 5 bases short and J 4 bases short, with 9 bases between. There are 13 residues in the CDR3. The CDR3: CASSPRLYNEQFF. CDR3 nucleotides: TGTGCCAGCAGTCCACGACTATACAATGAGCAGTTCTTC.

This chain connects TRBV24-1 to TRBJ1-2, with 7 bases matching TRBD1. V lost 10 bases and J lost 7; bases outside the gene matches: 11. The CDR3 consists of 13 residues. The germline gives CDR1 KGHDR, CDR2 SFDVKD. The chain's CDR3 is CATRQGLTGGYTF. The CDR3 DNA reads TGTGCCACGCGACAGGGTCTGACGGGTGGCTACACCTTC.

As regards this clonotype: Germline and junction disagree at one end, which may indicate a read error. This chain links TRBV7-6 with TRBJ1-1; tentatively, D is TRBD1 (5 bases). In germline, CDR1 is SGHVS, CDR2 FNYEAQ. The CDR3 runs 14 residues. CDR3 sequence (DNA): TGTGCCAGCACCTTAGGGACTTTGAACACTGAAGCTTTCTTT. This gives the protein CASTLGTLNTEAFF.

The J gene is TRBJ2-3, the V gene TRBV12-3 or TRBV12-4, with TRBD2 as a possible D gene (6 bases). The CDR3 length is 14 residues. Trimming left V 1 base short and J 7 bases short, with 12 bases between. This CDR3 is CASSLGGEANTQYF. The DNA of the CDR3 is TGTGCCAGCAGTTTAGGGGGGGAGGCGAATACGCAGTATTTT.

The chain carries TRBV4-3 and TRBJ2-2; 7 nucleotides agree with TRBD2. Germline V gene data show CDR1 as LGHNA and CDR2 as YSLEER. The ends lost 0 bases at V and 1 base at J; junction bases unmatched: 5. The CDR3 consists of 17 residues. In nucleotides, the CDR3 is TGCGCCAGCAGCCAAGATGTACTAGCGAGGAACACCGGGGAGCTGTTTTTT. As protein: CASSQDVLARNTGELFF.

This clonotype appeared a few times. The chain is built from TRBV7-8 and TRBJ2-1; TRBD1 is a possible D gene (6 bases). V was clipped by 5 bases and J by 4 bases, with 18 bases between them. The CDR3 contains 16 residues. Germline V lookup: CDR1 SGHVS, CDR2 FQNEAQ. CDR3 bases: TGTGCCAGCAGCAAGCGGCCCGAGAGGGGGTACAATGAGCAGTTCTTC. Its protein product is CASSKRPERGYNEQFF.